A single T cell receptor (beta chain) is shown here with its context. CDR1 and CDR2 (germline): MNHEY, SVGAGI. V lost 6 bases, J lost 1 base, and 14 bases lay in between. The CDR3 contains 15 residues. Some clones are missing from TCRdb's copy, which holds only in-frame ones; the method was immunoSEQ multiplex PCR. Among 230,000 or so clones listed, around four fifths were seen once. The data stem from a study of blood T cell repertoires in COVID-19. At the level of the study: From T cells, B-cell-depleted T cells, or PBMCs came the material, which was cDNA or gDNA.

The chain uses TRBV6-5 and TRBJ2-3; D is perhaps TRBD2 (5 bases). The receptor's source is a man aged 35 to 55 with active or convalescent COVID-19. Sequenced material: peripheral blood. The CDR3 here is CASSQLVSGTDTQYF. CDR3 nucleotide sequence: TGTGCCAGCAGCCAACTAGTATCGGGCACAGATACGCAGTATTTT.